Sequencing of this TCR beta chain was carried out in a study of monozygotic twins with inflammatory bowel disease. Overall study findings and caveats: Healthy co-twins exceeded IBD patients in TCRbeta diversity as measured by inverse Simpson. Between concordant and discordant twins, repertoire similarity failed to differ, a result that limited power may explain.

Without any T cell sorting, total RNA was isolated from whole blood. There are 15 residues in the CDR3. From germline, CDR1 is KGHSH and CDR2 LQKENI. As concerns this clonotype: Its antigen is still unknown.

TCRdb re-called the 5' RACE reads and gives one entry per CDR3 protein, without DNA. The listing records around 380,000 distinct CDR3 sequences. The receptor's source is a human donor with ulcerative colitis or Crohn's disease, or a healthy co-twin of an affected twin (not recorded which). The sequencing input was blood. The rearrangement uses TRBV18 and TRBJ2-1; the TCRdb D gene call, TRBD1, has no DNA to confirm it. CDR3 in amino acids: CASSLQGRGGGEQFF.